The present TCR beta chain was sequenced within a study of T cell repertoires in cytomegalovirus infection. Study-level background: The study used recently identified HLA-C-restricted and well-studied HLA-B-restricted CMV epitopes. Study-wide results and limits: CMV-specific TCR beta clonotypes restricted by HLA-C dominated the ex vivo response.

TCRdb independently ran MiXCR on the reads; one entry per CDR3 protein. The data show fewer than 950,000 distinct CDR3 sequences, around a third seen once. On this clonotype itself: No antigen is known for it.

J was trimmed by 2 bases and V by 4 bases; bases with no gene match: 4. CDR1 and CDR2 (germline): MNHEY, SVGEGT. This CDR3 contains 15 residues. The sequencing used cultured CD8+ T cells from PBMCs, collected from culture after CMV antigen stimulation. The receptor's source is a human donor in good health (CMV status not recorded). Some clones in this sample may be carry-over from other donors' samples. The V and J genes are TRBV6-2 or TRBV6-3 and TRBJ2-1; 8 bases fit TRBD2. CDR3 region: CASSLIAGTYNEQFF. The CDR3, as DNA: TGTGCCAGCAGTTTGATAGCGGGAACCTACAATGAGCAGTTCTTC.